This TCR beta chain was identified in a study of blood T cell repertoires in COVID-19. Overall study context: COVID-19 samples from acute and convalescent phases originated in the United States, Italy and Spain. From T cells, B-cell-depleted T cells, or PBMCs came the material, which was cDNA or gDNA.

In the original processing: Counts of nucleated cells, estimated from reference gene primer amplification, were obtained. Only in-frame clones appear in the TCRdb table, and some are missing; sequencing was by immunoSEQ multiplex PCR. That table gives V, J and clone size, and the DNA gave D and trimming. The sample shows under 200,000 clones, about 87% of them seen only once. This clone was seen once. The germline CDR1 and CDR2 sequences are LNHNV and YYDKDF (reference sequence). This CDR3 spans 14 amino acids. V was clipped by 0 bases and J by 0 bases, with 5 bases between them. Sequenced sample: peripheral blood. The clonotype originates from a man between 60 and 75 years old with COVID-19, enrolled during active disease. The chain has TRBV15 and TRBJ1-1; no reliable D call. The CDR3: CATSRDRVNTEAFF. In DNA, the CDR3 is TGTGCCACCAGCAGAGATCGTGTGAACACTGAAGCTTTCTTT.